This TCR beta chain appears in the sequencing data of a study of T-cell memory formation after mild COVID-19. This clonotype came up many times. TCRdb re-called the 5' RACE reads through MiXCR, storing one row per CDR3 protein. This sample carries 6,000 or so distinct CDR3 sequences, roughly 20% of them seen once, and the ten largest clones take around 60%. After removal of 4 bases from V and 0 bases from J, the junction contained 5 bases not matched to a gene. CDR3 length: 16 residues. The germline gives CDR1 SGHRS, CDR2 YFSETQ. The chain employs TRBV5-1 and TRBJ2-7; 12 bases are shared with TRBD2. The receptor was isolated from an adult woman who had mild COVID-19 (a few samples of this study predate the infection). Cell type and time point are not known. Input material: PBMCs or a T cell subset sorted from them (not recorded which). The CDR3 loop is CASSPGTSGLSYEQYF. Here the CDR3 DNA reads TGCGCCAGCAGCCCTGGGACTAGCGGGCTCTCCTACGAGCAGTACTTC.